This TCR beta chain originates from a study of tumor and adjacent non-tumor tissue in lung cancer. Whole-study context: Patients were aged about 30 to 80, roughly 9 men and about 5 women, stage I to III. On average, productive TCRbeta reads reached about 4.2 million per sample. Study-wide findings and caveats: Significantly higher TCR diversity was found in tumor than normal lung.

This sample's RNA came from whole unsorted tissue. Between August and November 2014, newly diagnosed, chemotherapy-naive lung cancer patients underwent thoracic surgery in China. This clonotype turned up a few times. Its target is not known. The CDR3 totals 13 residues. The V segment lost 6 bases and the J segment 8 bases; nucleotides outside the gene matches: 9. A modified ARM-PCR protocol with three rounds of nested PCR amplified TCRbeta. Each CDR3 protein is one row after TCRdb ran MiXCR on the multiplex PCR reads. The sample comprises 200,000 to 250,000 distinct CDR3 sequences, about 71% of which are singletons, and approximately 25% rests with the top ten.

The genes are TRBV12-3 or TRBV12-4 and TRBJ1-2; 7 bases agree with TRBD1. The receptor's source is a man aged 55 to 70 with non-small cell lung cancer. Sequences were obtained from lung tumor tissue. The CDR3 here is CASRREGARGYTF. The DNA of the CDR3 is TGTGCCAGCAGACGGGAGGGGGCGCGAGGCTACACCTTC.